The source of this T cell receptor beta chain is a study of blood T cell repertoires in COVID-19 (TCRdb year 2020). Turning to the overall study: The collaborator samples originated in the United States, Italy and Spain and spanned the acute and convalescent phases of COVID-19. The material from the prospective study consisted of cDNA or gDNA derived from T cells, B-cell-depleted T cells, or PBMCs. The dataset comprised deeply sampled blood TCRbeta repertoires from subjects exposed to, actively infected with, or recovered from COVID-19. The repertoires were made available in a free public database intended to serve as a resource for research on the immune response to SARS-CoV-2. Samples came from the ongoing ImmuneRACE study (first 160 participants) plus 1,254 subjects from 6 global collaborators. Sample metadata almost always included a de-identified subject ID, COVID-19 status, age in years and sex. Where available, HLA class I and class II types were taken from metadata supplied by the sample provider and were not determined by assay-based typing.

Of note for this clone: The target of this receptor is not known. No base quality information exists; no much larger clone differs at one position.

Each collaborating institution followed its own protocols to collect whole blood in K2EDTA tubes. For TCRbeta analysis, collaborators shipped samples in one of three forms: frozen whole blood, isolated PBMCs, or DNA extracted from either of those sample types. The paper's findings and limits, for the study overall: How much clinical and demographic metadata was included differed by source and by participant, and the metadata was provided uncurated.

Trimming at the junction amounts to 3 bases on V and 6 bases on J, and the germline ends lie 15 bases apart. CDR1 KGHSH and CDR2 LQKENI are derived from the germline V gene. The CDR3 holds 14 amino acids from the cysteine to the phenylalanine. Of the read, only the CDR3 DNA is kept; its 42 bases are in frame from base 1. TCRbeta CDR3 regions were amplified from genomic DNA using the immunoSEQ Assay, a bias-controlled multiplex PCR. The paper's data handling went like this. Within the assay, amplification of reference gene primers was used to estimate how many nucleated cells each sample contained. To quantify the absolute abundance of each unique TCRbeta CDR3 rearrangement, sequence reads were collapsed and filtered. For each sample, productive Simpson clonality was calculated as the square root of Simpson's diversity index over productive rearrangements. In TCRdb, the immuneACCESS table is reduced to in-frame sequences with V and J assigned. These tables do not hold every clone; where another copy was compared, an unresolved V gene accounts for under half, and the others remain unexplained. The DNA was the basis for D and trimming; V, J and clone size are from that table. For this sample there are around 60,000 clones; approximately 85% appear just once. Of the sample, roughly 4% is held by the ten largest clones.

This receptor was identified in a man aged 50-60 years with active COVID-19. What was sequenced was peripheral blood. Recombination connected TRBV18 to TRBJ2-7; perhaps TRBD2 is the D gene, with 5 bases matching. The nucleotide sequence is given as TGTGCCAGCTCACCTCTAGGACTGCGGGTCGAGCAGTACTTC. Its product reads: CASSPLGLRVEQYF.